This T cell receptor (beta chain) was identified during a study of Ad26.COV2.S vaccination and SARS-CoV-2 variants. Study details: Ad26.COV2.S given intramuscularly, once or twice 56 days apart.

Whole-study results and caveats: An underestimation of total T cell responses may have resulted from the TCR breadth and depth analyses. Breadth of non-spike TCRs did not differ between vaccinees and placebo recipients.

A note on this clone: The antigen remains undetermined.

Germline-derived CDR1 and CDR2 are MNHEY and SMNVEV (reference sequence). After removal of 5 bases from V and 2 bases from J, the junction contained 9 bases not matched to a gene. The CDR3 is 16 amino acids. Here immunoSEQ multiplex PCR was the method, and the copy in TCRdb shows in-frame clones only, minus some. The sample carries about 480,000 clones, around 88% recorded once. Treatment defined: about 20 received Ad26.COV2.S at low or high dose, single or two shots; 5 received placebo; per-sample allocation not given. Samples came from day 63 after the first vaccine or placebo injection. At a Boston site, the person donating was an adult of 18-55 years.

Specimen: peripheral blood, collected in a trial of Ad26.COV2.S vaccine versus placebo. This clonotype was obtained from a person between 18 and 65 years old who received the Ad26.COV2.S COVID-19 vaccine or a placebo. V gene TRBV27 combines with J gene TRBJ2-7; 10 nucleotides line up with TRBD1. The CDR3 DNA reads as TGTGCCAGCAGTCCATACCCCGGGACAGGGGCCTACGAGCAGTACTTC. Translated: CASSPYPGTGAYEQYF.